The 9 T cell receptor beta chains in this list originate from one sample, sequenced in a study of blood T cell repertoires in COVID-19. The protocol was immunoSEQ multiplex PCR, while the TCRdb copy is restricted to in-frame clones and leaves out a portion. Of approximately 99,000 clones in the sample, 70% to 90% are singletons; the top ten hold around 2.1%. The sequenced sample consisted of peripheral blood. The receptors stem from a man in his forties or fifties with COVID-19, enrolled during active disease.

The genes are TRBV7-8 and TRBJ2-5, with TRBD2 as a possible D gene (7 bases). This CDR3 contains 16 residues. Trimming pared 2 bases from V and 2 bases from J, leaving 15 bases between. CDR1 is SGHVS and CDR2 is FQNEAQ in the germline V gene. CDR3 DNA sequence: TGTGCCAGCAGCTTAAGGGGCGGGGGCCCTCAAGAGACCCAGTACTTC. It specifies CASSLRGGGPQETQYF.

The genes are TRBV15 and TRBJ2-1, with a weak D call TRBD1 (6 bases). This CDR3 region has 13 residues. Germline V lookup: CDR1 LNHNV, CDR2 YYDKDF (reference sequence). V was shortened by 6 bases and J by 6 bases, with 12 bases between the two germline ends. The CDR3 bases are TGTGCCACCAGGTGGGGGACAAGCAATGAGCAGTTCTTC. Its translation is CATRWGTSNEQFF.

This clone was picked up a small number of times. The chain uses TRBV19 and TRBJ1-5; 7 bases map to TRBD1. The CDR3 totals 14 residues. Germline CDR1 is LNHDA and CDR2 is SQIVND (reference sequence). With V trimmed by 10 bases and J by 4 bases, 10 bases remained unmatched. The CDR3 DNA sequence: TGTGCCACAGCCGGGACAGACTTAAATCAGCCCCAGCATTTT. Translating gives CATAGTDLNQPQHF.

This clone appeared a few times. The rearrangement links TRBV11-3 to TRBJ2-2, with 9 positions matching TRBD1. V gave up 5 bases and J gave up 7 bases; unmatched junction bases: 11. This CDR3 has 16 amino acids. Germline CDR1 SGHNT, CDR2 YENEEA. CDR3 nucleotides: TGTGCCAGCAGCCCCGGGACAGGGATCGACGGCGGGGAGCTGTTTTTT. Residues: CASSPGTGIDGGELFF.

The CDR3 DNA reads as TGTGCCAGCTCCCAAACGACTAGCGCCTCCACAGATACGCAGTATTTT. Translated, it gives CASSQTTSASTDTQYF. This sequence joins TRBV18 and TRBJ2-3; 8 nucleotides line up with TRBD2. Germline trimming cut 6 bases from V and 2 bases from J; bases unmatched to any gene: 10. This CDR3 has 16 residues. From germline, CDR1 is KGHSH and CDR2 LQKENI.

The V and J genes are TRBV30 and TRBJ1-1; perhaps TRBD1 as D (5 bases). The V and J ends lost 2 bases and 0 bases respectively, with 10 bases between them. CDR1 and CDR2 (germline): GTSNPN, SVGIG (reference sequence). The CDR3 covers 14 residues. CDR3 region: CAWSSGLLNTEAFF. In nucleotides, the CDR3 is TGTGCCTGGAGTTCGGGACTATTGAACACTGAAGCTTTCTTT.

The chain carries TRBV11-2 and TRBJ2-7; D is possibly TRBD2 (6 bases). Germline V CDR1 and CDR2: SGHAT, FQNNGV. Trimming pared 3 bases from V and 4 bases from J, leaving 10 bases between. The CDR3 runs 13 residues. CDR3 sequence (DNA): TGTGCCAGCAGCTTCGGCGGGGAATACGAGCAGTACTTC. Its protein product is CASSFGGEYEQYF.

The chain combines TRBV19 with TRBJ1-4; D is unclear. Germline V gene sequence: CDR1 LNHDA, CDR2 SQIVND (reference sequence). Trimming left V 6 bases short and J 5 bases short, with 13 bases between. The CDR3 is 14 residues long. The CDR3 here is CASSLRVLNEKLFF. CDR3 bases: TGTGCCAGTAGCCTCCGGGTCTTAAATGAAAAACTGTTTTTT. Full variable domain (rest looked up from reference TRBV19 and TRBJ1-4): DGGITQSPKYLFRKEGQNVTLSCEQNLNHDAMYWYRQDPGQGLRLIYYSQIVNDFQKGDIAEGYSVSREKKESFPLTVTSAQKNPTAFYLCASSLRVLNEKLFFGSGTQLSVL.

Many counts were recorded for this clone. The CDR3 protein is CASSRQGSNQPQHF. The CDR3 nucleotides are TGTGCCAGCAGCCGACAGGGAAGCAATCAGCCCCAGCATTTT. V is TRBV13 and J is TRBJ1-5; TRBD1 agrees at 7 bases. Per germline, CDR1 PRHDT and CDR2 FYEKMQ (reference sequence). Trimming removed 5 bases from V and 1 base from J; junction bases left unmatched: 2. The CDR3 sequence is 14 residues long. Drawing the rest from reference TRBV13 and TRBJ1-5, the complete variable domain is AAGVIQSPRHLIKEKRETATLKCYPIPRHDTVYWYQQGPGQDPQFLISFYEKMQSDKGSIPDRFSAQQFSDYHSELNMSSLELGDSALYFCASSRQGSNQPQHFGDGTRLSIL.